This T cell receptor beta chain was retrieved from a study of cytomegalovirus exposure and HLA in healthy donors. Broader study findings: The study labeled 180 or so TCR beta chains cytomegalovirus-associated. The later analysis indicated that the majority of CMV-associated TCR beta chains appeared HLA-restricted. As confirmed in vitro, a few CMV-associated chains were specific for CMV antigens.

V dropped 5 bases and J dropped 5 bases, with 15 bases sitting between them. This CDR3 spans 14 amino acids. Germline CDR1 and CDR2: LNHDA and SQIVND (reference sequence). About this clone: Its specificity is unknown.

The PCR had 60 Vbeta and 13 Jbeta primers. Some clones are missing from TCRdb's copy, which holds only in-frame ones; the method was immunoSEQ multiplex PCR. The sample has some 130,000 clones; approximately 82% are singletons. The chain employs TRBV19 and TRBJ1-1; no reliable D call. Sequences were obtained from PBMCs. The sequence was obtained from a man aged 45-60 years in good health and CMV-seronegative. DNA of the CDR3: TGTGCCAGTAGTCAGGCGGCGGGCTTAACTGAAGCTTTCTTT. As protein: CASSQAAGLTEAFF.